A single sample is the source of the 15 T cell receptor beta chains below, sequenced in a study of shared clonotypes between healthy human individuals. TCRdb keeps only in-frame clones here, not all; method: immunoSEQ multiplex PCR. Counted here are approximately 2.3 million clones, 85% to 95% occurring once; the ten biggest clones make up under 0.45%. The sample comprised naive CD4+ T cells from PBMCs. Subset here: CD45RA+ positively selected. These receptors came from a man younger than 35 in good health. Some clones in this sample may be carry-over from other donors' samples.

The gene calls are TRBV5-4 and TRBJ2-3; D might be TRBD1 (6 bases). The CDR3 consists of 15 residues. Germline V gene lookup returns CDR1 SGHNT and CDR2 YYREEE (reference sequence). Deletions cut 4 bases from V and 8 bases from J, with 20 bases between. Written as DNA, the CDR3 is TGTGCCAGCAGCACCAACGCCGGGACAACGGGTACGCAGTATTTT. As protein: CASSTNAGTTGTQYF.

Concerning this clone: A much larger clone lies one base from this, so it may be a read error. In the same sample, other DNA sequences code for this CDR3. The CDR3 nucleotides read TGTGCCAGCAGCTTGGGCAGGGGGACTGAAGCTTTCTTT. Its protein is CASSLGRGTEAFF. V is TRBV5-6 and J is TRBJ1-1, with 7 nucleotides matching TRBD1. Trimming cost V 0 bases and J 5 bases; bases outside gene matches: 1. This CDR3 has 13 residues. Germline V CDR1 and CDR2: SGHDT, YYEEEE.

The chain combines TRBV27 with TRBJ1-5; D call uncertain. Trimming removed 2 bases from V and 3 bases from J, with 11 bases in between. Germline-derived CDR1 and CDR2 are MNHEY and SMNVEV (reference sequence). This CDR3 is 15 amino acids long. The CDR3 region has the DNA TGTGCCAGCAGTTTAAAAGGGATTTACAATCAGCCCCAGCATTTT. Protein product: CASSLKGIYNQPQHF.

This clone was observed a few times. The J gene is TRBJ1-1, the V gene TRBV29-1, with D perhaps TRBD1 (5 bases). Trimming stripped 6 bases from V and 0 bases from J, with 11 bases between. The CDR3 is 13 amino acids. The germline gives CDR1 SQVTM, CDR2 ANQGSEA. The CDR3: CSVVGTVNTEAFF. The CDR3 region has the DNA TGCAGCGTGGTAGGGACGGTGAACACTGAAGCTTTCTTT.

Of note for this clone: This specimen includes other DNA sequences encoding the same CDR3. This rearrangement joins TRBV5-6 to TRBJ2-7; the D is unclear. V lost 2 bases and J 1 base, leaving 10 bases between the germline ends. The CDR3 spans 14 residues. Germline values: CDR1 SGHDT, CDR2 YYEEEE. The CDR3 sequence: CASSFRPGSYEQYF. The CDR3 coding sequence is TGTGCCAGCAGCTTCCGTCCAGGATCCTACGAGCAGTACTTC.

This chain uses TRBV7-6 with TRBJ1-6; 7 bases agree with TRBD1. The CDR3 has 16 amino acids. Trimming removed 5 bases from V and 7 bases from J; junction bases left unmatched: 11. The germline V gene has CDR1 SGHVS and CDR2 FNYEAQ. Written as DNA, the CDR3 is TGTGCCAGCAGCCCGGGAACCGGGACAGCAAATTCACCCCTCCACTTT. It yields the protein CASSPGTGTANSPLHF.

The CDR3 region is CASSVKPGPGLGYTF. The CDR3 coding sequence is TGTGCCAGCAGCGTCAAACCGGGCCCAGGATTAGGCTACACCTTC. The rearrangement joins TRBV9 to TRBJ1-2; unclear D gene. This CDR3 contains 15 residues. Germline-derived CDR1 and CDR2 are SGDLS and YYNGEE. V lost 2 bases to trimming and J lost 8 bases, with 19 bases between them.

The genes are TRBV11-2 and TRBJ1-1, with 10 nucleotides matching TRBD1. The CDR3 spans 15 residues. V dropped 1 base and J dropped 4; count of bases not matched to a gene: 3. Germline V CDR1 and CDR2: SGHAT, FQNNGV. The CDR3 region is CASSLGGQGGTEAFF. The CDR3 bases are TGTGCCAGCAGCTTAGGTGGACAGGGGGGCACTGAAGCTTTCTTT.

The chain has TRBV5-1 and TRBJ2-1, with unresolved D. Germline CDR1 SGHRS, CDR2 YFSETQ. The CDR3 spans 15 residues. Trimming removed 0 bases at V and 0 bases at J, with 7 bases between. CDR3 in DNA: TGCGCCAGCAGCTTGGAAGAAGGCTCCTACAATGAGCAGTTCTTC. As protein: CASSLEEGSYNEQFF.

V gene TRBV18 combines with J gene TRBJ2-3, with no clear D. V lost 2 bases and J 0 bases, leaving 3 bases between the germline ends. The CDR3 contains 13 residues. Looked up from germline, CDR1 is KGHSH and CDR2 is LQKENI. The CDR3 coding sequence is TGTGCCAGCTCACCAGAGAGCACAGATACGCAGTATTTT. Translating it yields CASSPESTDTQYF. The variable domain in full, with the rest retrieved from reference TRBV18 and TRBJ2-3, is NAGVMQNPRHLVRRRGQEARLRCSPMKGHSHVYWYRQLPEEGLKFMVYLQKENIIDESGMPKERFSAEFPKEGPSILRIQQVVRGDSAAYFCASSPESTDTQYFGPGTRLTVL.

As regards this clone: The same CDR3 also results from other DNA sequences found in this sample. CDR3 nucleotides: TGCGCCAGCAGCTTGGGTACAGGGGGAAACACCATATATTTT. Its translation: CASSLGTGGNTIYF. This chain uses TRBV5-1 with TRBJ1-3; tentatively, D is TRBD1 (6 bases). This CDR3 region has 14 residues. V was trimmed by 0 bases and J by 4 bases, leaving 8 bases between them. Germline values: CDR1 SGHRS, CDR2 YFSETQ.

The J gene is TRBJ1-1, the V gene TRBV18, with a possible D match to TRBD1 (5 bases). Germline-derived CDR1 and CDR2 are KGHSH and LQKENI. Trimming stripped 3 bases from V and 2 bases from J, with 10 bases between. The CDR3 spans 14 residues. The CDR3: CASSPGAFNTEAFF. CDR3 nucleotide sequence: TGTGCCAGCTCACCCGGGGCATTCAACACTGAAGCTTTCTTT.

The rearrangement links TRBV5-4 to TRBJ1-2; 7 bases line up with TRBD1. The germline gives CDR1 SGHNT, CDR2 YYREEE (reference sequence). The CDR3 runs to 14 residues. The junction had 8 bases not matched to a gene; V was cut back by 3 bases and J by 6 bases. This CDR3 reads CASSSPGQRNGYTF. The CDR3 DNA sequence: TGTGCCAGCAGCTCGCCGGGACAGAGGAATGGCTACACCTTC.

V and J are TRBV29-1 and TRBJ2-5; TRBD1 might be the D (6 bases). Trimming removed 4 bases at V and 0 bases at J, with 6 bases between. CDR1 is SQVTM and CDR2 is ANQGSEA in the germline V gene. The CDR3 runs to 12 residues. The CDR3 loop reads CSVGTDQETQYF. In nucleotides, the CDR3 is TGCAGCGTTGGGACAGACCAAGAGACCCAGTACTTC. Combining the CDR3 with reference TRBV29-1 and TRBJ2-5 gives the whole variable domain SAVISQKPSRDICQRGTSLTIQCQVDSQVTMMFWYRQQPGQSLTLIATANQGSEATYESGFVIDKFPISRPNLTFSTLTVSNMSPEDSSIYLCSVGTDQETQYFGPGTRLLVL.

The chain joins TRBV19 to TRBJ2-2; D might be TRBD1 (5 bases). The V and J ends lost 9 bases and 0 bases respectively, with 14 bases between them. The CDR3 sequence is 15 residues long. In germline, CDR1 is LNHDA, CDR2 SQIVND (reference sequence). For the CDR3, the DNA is TGTGCCAGCAAGACAGAAACTACGAACACCGGGGAGCTGTTTTTT. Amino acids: CASKTETTNTGELFF.